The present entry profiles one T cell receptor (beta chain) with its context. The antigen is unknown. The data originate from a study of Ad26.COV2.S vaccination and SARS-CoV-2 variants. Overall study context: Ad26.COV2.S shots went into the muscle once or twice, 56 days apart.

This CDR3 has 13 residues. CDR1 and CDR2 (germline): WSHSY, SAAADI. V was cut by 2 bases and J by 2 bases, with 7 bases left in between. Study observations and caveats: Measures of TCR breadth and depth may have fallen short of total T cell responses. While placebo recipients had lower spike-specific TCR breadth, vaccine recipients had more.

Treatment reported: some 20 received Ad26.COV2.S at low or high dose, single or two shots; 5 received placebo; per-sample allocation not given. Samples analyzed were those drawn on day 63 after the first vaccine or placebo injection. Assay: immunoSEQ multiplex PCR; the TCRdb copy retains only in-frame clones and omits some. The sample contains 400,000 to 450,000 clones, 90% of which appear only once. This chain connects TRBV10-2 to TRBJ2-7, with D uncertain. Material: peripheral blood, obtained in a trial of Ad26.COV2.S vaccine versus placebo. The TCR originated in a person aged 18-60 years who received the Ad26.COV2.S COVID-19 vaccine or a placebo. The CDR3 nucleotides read TGCGCCAGCAGTGAGACAGCCACCTACGAGCAGTACTTC. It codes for CASSETATYEQYF.